These T cell receptor beta chains were read from a single sample in a study of PD-1 blockade in classical Hodgkin lymphoma. The protocol was immunoSEQ multiplex PCR, while the TCRdb copy is restricted to in-frame clones and leaves out a portion. The sample lists around 13,000 clones; around four fifths were seen once. Sequencing used peripheral blood mononuclear cells (PBMCs), obtained before the second cycle of nivolumab. Receptors originate from a human donor with classical Hodgkin lymphoma. The CDR3 runs from the conserved cysteine through the conserved F or W. The order of the fields is J gene, CDR3 length, clone size, V gene, D gene, CDR3 DNA, CDR3 protein. The D gene is left open where the match is weak. Expanded clones are given a class, and other clones once, few, many or no size at all.

TRBJ1-1 11 . TRBV30 TRBD1 TGTGCCTATCGGACAGGGGGTCGAGCTTTCTTT CAYRTGGRAFF
TRBJ2-2 16 . TRBV5-4 . TGTGCCAGCAGCTTGTTAAGGGGCGCGAACACCGGGGAGCTGTTTTTT CASSLLRGANTGELFF
TRBJ2-1 15 . TRBV6-1 TRBD2 TGTGCCAGCAGTGAGACTAGCTCCCGCTACAATGAGCAGTTCTTC CASSETSSRYNEQFF
TRBJ1-3 12 . TRBV6-5 . TGTGCCACCCGACAGCCGGGGGGCACCATATATTTT CATRQPGGTIYF
TRBJ1-2 13 . TRBV5-4 . TGTGCCAGCAGCTTGGAAGGAAACTATGGCTACACCTTC CASSLEGNYGYTF
TRBJ1-4 15 few TRBV7-2 . TGTGCCAGCAGCTTAGCAGGGGCAACTAATGAAAAACTGTTTTTT CASSLAGATNEKLFF
TRBJ1-1 12 once TRBV28 . TGTGCCAGCAGTTTTCCTTGGACTGAAGCTTTCTTT CASSFPWTEAFF
TRBJ1-1 13 medium-sized TRBV27 . TGTGCCAGCAGTTTACTGGGTCGGACTGAAGCTTTCTTT CASSLLGRTEAFF
TRBJ2-7 13 . TRBV28 . TGTGCCAGCAGTTTAGCAGGGGCGTACGAGCAGTACTTC CASSLAGAYEQYF
TRBJ2-7 16 . TRBV7-2 TRBD2 TGTGCCAGCAGCCCTCAGGGACTAGCGGTATCCTACGAGCAGTACTTC CASSPQGLAVSYEQYF
TRBJ1-2 13 . TRBV28 TRBD1 TGTGCCAGTCTGGGACAGGGTTTGGATGGCTACACCTTC CASLGQGLDGYTF
TRBJ1-6 18 . TRBV11-2 . TGTGCCAGCAGCTCAACTCGAGCGGGGCGTTTCTATAATTCACCCCTCCACTTT CASSSTRAGRFYNSPLHF
TRBJ1-5 16 . TRBV30 . TGTGCCTGGAGTGCCGGACAGTCATATAGCAATCAGCCCCAGCATTTT CAWSAGQSYSNQPQHF
TRBJ2-3 16 . TRBV7-2 TRBD2 TGTGCCAGCGGGTCTAGCGGGGGGTTTTGGACAGATACGCAGTATTTT CASGSSGGFWTDTQYF
TRBJ1-2 14 . TRBV27 . TGTGCCAGCAGTATAAGCCGTTTGCTGTATGGCTACACCTTC CASSISRLLYGYTF
TRBJ2-5 14 . TRBV10-3 TRBD2 TGTGCCATCAGTGAGGGGACTAGCCTTGAGACCCAGTACTTC CAISEGTSLETQYF
TRBJ2-7 11 once TRBV7-9 . TGTGCCAGCAGCTTCCACTACGAGCAGTACTTC CASSFHYEQYF
TRBJ2-1 11 . TRBV20-1 . TGCAGTGTCGGGAGGACAGGTGAGCAGTTCTTC CSVGRTGEQFF
TRBJ2-3 18 . TRBV11-2 TRBD2 TGTGCCAGCAGCTTAGACTCTAGCGGGGGGTACTACACAGATACGCAGTATTTT CASSLDSSGGYYTDTQYF
TRBJ2-3 16 . TRBV7-2 . TGTGCCAGCAGCTTATCTGGCAACCCTTGGGCAGATACGCAGTATTTT CASSLSGNPWADTQYF
TRBJ2-3 15 . TRBV4-3 TRBD1 TGCGCCAGCAGCCTGGGGGGGACAGGGTTAGATACGCAGTATTTT CASSLGGTGLDTQYF
TRBJ1-2 17 few TRBV19 TRBD1 TGTGCCAGTAGTAAACTTTTAGGACAGGGTAAAATCTATGGCTACACCTTC CASSKLLGQGKIYGYTF
TRBJ1-6 14 . TRBV6-5 . TGTGCCAGCAGTTACCGGACAGCTAATTCACCCCTCCACTTT CASSYRTANSPLHF
TRBJ1-3 16 . TRBV4-3 . TGCGCCAGCAGCCTTCAATCCCAGGTTAAGGGAAACACCATATATTTT CASSLQSQVKGNTIYF
TRBJ2-7 14 once TRBV5-1 . TGCGCCAGCAGCACGGGGGACTCCTACTACGAGCAGTACTTC CASSTGDSYYEQYF
TRBJ2-4 17 . TRBV28 TRBD2 TGTGCCAGCAGTTGGGGACTAGCGGATCTAGCCAAAAACATTCAGTACTTC CASSWGLADLAKNIQYF
TRBJ2-1 15 . TRBV7-9 . TGTGCCAGCAGCTTACGTTACAGAAGCGGCAATGAGCAGTTCTTC CASSLRYRSGNEQFF
TRBJ2-7 13 . TRBV6-6 TRBD1 TGTGCCAGCAGGGGGACAGGGACCTACGAGCAGTACTTC CASRGTGTYEQYF
TRBJ2-1 18 . TRBV7-9 TRBD1 TGTGCCAGCAGCTTACTTATTCGACTGGACAGGGACCACAATGAGCAGTTCTTC CASSLLIRLDRDHNEQFF
TRBJ2-2 14 . TRBV5-4 . TGTGCCAGCAGCTTCGAGATCTATGATGGGGAGCTGTTTTTT CASSFEIYDGELFF
TRBJ2-5 16 once TRBV10-2 TRBD2 TGCGCCAGCCAGGGAATACTAGCGGGGGCCGTTGGGGCCCAGTACTTC CASQGILAGAVGAQYF
TRBJ2-3 15 . TRBV5-6 TRBD1 TGTGCCAGCAGCTATACCGTACAGGGGACAGATACGCAGTATTTT CASSYTVQGTDTQYF
TRBJ1-6 16 few TRBV19 . TGTGCCAGTACCCTTGCGGGGGCGGCCATAAATTCACCCCTCCACTTT CASTLAGAAINSPLHF
TRBJ2-1 15 . TRBV27 TRBD2 TGTGCCAGCAAGGATAGCGGGGGGGGCCTGGATGAGCAGTTCTTC CASKDSGGGLDEQFF
TRBJ2-1 14 . TRBV27 . TGTGCCAGCAGTTTAAAGTTGGCGAACAATGAGCAGTTCTTC CASSLKLANNEQFF
TRBJ2-6 14 . TRBV12-5 . TGTGCTAGTGGTTCCTCGGGGGGGGCCAACGTCCTGACTTTC CASGSSGGANVLTF
TRBJ1-4 16 . TRBV5-5 . TGTGCCAGCAGCTTGGTTTTGGAGGCAACTAATGAAAAACTGTTTTTT CASSLVLEATNEKLFF
TRBJ1-2 15 . TRBV7-9 . TGTGCCAGCAGCTTAAATGGGGCCCTGGCCTATGGCTACACCTTC CASSLNGALAYGYTF
TRBJ1-1 14 . TRBV7-9 . TGTGCCAGCAGCTTAGGACAGATGAACACTGAAGCTTTCTTT CASSLGQMNTEAFF
TRBJ1-6 15 few TRBV5-4 . TGTGCCAGCAGCTTCGGGAGCTCCTATAATTCACCCCTCCACTTT CASSFGSSYNSPLHF
TRBJ2-7 14 . TRBV2 . TGTGCCAGCATGCGGACAGCGCAAACCTACGAGCAGTACTTC CASMRTAQTYEQYF
TRBJ2-7 13 . TRBV6-5 . TGTGCCAGCTCAGGGCAGGGGACCTACGAGCAGTACTTC CASSGQGTYEQYF
TRBJ1-5 16 . TRBV5-1 . TGCGCCAGCAGCTTGGGGACGGGGGCAAGCAATCAGCCCCAGCATTTT CASSLGTGASNQPQHF
TRBJ2-3 14 once TRBV30 . TGTGCCTGGGGGGTGGGCAGGGGAATTGATACGCAGTATTTT CAWGVGRGIDTQYF
TRBJ2-2 17 . TRBV10-3 TRBD2 TGTGCCATCAGTGCTGCGGGGGGACTGGGGGACACCGGGGAGCTGTTTTTT CAISAAGGLGDTGELFF
TRBJ2-7 17 . TRBV7-2 TRBD1 TGTGCCAGCAGCTTAGCAAGCATGGACAGGGGGTTCTACGAGCAGTACTTC CASSLASMDRGFYEQYF
TRBJ1-3 15 . TRBV15 . TGTGCCACCAGCAGATCGGTAGGCTCTGGAAACACCATATATTTT CATSRSVGSGNTIYF
TRBJ2-5 15 . TRBV5-6 . TGTGCCAGCAGCTTGCTTGGGGGGTTCGGGGAGACCCAGTACTTC CASSLLGGFGETQYF
TRBJ2-3 15 . TRBV4-3 . TGCGCCAGCAGCCAAGATTACGGGGTTGCAGATACGCAGTATTTT CASSQDYGVADTQYF
TRBJ2-1 12 . TRBV27 TRBD2 TGTGCCAGCAGTCCGGGGGGGACCGAGCAGTTCTTC CASSPGGTEQFF
TRBJ1-6 15 few TRBV7-2 TRBD1 TGTGCCAGCAGCCTCAGACAGGGCGGGAATTCACCCCTCCACTTT CASSLRQGGNSPLHF
TRBJ1-1 13 few TRBV27 . TGTGCCAGCAGTCCGCTTGGGGTCCCTGAAGCTTTCTTT CASSPLGVPEAFF
TRBJ1-5 13 . TRBV2 . TGTGCCAGCCGGTGGGAAAGCAATCAGCCCCAGCATTTT CASRWESNQPQHF